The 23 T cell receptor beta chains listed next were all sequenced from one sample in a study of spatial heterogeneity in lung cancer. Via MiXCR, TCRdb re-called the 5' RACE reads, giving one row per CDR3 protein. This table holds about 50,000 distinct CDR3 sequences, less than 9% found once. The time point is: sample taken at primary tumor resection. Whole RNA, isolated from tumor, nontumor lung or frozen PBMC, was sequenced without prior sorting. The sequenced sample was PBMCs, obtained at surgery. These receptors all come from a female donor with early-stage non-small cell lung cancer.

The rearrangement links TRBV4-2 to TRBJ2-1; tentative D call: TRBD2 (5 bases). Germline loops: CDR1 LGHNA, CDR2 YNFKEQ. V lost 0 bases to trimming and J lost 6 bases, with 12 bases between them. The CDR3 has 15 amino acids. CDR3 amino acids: CASSQEQRVGNEQFF. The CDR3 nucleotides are TGTGCCAGCAGCCAAGAACAGAGGGTTGGCAATGAGCAGTTCTTC.

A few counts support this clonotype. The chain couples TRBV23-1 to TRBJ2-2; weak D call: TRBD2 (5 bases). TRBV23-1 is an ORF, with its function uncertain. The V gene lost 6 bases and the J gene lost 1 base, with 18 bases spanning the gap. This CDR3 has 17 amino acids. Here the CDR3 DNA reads TGCGCCAGCAGGGCGATCTTGGGCGGGTTGAACACCGGGGAGCTGTTTTTT. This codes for CASRAILGGLNTGELFF.

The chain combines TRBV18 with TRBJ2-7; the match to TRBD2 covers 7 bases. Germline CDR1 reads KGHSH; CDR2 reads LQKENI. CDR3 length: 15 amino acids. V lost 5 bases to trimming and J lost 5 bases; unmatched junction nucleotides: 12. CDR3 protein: CASSSGDKALHEQYF. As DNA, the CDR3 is TGTGCCAGCTCAAGCGGGGATAAAGCTCTCCACGAGCAGTACTTC.

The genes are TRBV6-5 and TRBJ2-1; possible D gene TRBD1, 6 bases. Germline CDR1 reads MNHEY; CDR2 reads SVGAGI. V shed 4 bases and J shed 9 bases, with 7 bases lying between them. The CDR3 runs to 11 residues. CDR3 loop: CASSLGGEQFF. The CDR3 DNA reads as TGTGCCAGCAGTTTAGGGGGTGAGCAGTTCTTC.

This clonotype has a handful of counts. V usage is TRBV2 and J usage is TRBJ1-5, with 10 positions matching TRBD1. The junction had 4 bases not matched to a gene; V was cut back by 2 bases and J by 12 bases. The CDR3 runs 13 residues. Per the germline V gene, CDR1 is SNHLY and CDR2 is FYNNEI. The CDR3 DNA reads TGTGCCAGCAGTGAAATCCGGGACAGGGGCCAGCATTTT. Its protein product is CASSEIRDRGQHF.

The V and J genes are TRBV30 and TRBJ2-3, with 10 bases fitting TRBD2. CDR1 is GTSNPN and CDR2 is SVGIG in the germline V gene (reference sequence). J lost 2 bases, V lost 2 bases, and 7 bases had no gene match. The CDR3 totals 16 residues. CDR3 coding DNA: TGTGCCTGGAGTCTCGGGACTAGCGTAAACACAGATACGCAGTATTTT. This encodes CAWSLGTSVNTDTQYF.

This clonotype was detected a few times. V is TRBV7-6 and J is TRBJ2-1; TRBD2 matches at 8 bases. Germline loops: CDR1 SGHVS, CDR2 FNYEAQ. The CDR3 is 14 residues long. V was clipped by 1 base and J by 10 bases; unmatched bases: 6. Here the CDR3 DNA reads TGTGCCAGCAGCTTAGGGCCGGGGGGGAGGGAGCAGTTCTTC. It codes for CASSLGPGGREQFF.

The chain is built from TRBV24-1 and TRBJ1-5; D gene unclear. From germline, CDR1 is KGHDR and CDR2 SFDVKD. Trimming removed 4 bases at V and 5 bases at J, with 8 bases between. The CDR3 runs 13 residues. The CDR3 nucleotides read TGTGCCACCAGTGACCGAGGACATCAGCCCCAGCATTTT. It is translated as CATSDRGHQPQHF.

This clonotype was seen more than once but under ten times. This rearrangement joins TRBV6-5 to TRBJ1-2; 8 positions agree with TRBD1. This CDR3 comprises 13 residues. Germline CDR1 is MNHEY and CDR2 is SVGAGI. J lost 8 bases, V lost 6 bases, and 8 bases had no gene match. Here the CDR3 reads CASRSGQALGYTF. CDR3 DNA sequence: TGTGCCAGCAGGTCGGGACAGGCTCTCGGCTACACCTTC.

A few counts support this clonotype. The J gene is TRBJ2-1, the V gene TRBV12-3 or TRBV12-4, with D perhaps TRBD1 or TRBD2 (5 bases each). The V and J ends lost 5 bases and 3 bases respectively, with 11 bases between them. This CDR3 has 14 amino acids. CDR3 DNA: TGTGCCAGCAGTCCCGGGACCCACTACAATGAGCAGTTCTTC. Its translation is CASSPGTHYNEQFF.

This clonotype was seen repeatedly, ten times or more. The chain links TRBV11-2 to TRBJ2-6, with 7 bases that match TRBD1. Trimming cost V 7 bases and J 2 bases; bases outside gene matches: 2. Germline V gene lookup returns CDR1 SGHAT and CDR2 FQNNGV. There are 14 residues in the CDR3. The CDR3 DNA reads TGTGCCAGCACAGACAGGGCTGGGGCCAACGTCCTGACTTTC. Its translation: CASTDRAGANVLTF.

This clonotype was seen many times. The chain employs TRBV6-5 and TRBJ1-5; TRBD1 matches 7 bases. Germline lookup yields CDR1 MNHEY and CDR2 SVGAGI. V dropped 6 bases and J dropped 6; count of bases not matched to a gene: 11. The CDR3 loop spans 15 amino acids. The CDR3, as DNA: TGTGCCAGCAGGGAGACAGGGCTAGAGGGTCAGCCCCAGCATTTT. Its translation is CASRETGLEGQPQHF.

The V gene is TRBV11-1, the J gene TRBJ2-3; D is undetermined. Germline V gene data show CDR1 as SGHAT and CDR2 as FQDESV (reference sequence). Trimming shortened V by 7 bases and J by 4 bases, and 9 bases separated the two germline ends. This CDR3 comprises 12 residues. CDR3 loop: CASNFQADTQYF. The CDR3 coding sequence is TGTGCCAGCAACTTTCAGGCAGATACGCAGTATTTT.

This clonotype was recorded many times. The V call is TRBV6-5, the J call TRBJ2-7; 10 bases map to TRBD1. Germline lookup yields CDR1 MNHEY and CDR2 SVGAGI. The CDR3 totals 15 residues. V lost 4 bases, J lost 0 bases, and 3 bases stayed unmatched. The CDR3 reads CASSSRQGASYEQYF. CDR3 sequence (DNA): TGTGCCAGCAGTTCCAGACAGGGGGCCTCCTACGAGCAGTACTTC.

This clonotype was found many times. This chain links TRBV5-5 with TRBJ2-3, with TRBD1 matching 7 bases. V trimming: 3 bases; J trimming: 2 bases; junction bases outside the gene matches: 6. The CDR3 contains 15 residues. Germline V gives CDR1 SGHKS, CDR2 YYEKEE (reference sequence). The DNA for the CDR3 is TGTGCCAGCAGCTATCCGGGACAGCACACAGATACGCAGTATTTT. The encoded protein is CASSYPGQHTDTQYF.

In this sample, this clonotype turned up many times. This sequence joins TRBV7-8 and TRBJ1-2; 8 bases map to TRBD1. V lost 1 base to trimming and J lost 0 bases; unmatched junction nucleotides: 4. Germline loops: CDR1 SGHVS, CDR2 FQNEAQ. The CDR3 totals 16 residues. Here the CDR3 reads CASSLGQGAPNYGYTF. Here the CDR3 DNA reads TGTGCCAGCAGCTTAGGCCAGGGGGCCCCTAACTATGGCTACACCTTC. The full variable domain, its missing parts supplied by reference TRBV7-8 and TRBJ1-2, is GAGVSQSPRYKVAKRGQDVALRCDPISGHVSLFWYQQALGQGPEFLTYFQNEAQLDKSGLPSDRFFAERPEGSVSTLKIQRTQQEDSAVYLCASSLGQGAPNYGYTFGSGTRLTVV.

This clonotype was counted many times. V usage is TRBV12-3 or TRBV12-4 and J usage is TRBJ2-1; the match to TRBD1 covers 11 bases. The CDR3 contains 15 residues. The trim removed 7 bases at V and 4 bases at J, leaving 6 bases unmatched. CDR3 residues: CASTPGTGGYNEQFF. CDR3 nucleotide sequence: TGTGCCAGCACCCCAGGGACAGGGGGGTACAATGAGCAGTTCTTC.

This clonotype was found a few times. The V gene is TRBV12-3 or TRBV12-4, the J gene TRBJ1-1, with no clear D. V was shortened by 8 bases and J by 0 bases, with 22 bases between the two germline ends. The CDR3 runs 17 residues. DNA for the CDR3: TGTGCCAGCGTCGGACCGATAGTGGGTTTCATGAACACTGAAGCTTTCTTT. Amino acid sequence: CASVGPIVGFMNTEAFF.

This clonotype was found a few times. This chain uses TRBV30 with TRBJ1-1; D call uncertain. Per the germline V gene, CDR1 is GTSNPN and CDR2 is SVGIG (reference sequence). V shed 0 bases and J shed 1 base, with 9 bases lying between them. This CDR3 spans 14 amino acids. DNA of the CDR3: TGTGCCTGGAGTGTAGAACAGCAGAACACTGAAGCTTTCTTT. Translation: CAWSVEQQNTEAFF.

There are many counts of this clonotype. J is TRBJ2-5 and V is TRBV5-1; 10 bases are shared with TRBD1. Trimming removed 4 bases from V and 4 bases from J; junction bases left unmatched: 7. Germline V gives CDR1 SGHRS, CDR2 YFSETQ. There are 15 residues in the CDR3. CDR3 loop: CASSPPGQGGETQYF. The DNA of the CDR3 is TGCGCCAGCAGCCCCCCCGGACAGGGGGGAGAGACCCAGTACTTC.

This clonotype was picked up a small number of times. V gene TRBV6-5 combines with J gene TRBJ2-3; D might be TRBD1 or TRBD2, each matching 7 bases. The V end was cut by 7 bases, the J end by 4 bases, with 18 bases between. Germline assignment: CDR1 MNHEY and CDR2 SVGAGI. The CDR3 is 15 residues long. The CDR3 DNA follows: TGTGCCAGCACCACCAGGGGGGGGAGAGCAGATACGCAGTATTTT. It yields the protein CASTTRGGRADTQYF.

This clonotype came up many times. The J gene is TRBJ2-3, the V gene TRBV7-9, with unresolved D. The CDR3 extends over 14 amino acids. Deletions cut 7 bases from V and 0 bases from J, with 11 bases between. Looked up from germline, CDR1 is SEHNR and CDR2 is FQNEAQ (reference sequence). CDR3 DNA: TGTGCCAGCACCGGTGTATACAGCACAGATACGCAGTATTTT. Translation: CASTGVYSTDTQYF.

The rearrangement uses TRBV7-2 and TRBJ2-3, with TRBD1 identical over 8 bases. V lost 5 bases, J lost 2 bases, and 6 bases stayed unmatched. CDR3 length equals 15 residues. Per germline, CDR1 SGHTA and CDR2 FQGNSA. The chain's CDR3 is CASSPRQGNTDTQYF. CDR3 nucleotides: TGTGCCAGCAGCCCCCGACAGGGGAACACAGATACGCAGTATTTT.